This T cell receptor beta chain was recovered during a study of post-analysis software for immune sequencing data. Study results and limitations: Comparison of patients with controls showed 5 or 6 TRBV segments more frequent in patients, TRBV5-6, TRBV5-1 and TRBV20-1 among them.

Of note for this clonotype: Its antigen is not known.

The TCR beta cDNA libraries carried unique molecular identifiers. Starting from around 0.96 to 9.9 million T cells, the study yielded 460,000 or so cDNA molecules. TCRdb passed the PCR reads through MiXCR, listing each CDR3 protein once. The sample carries approximately 180,000 distinct CDR3 sequences, about 29% recorded once. Germline lookup yields CDR1 LNHNV and CDR2 YYDKDF (reference sequence). CDR3 length: 16 amino acids. J lost 3 bases, V lost 0 bases, and 8 bases had no gene match. The chain uses TRBV15 and TRBJ2-7, with TRBD1 matching 7 bases. The TCR originated in a girl between 5 and 17 years old with multiple sclerosis. The material sequenced was blood. The CDR3 coding sequence is TGTGCCACCAGCAGAGATGGGGCAGGGGGTTACTACGAGCAGTACTTC. It is translated as CATSRDGAGGYYEQYF.